This TCR beta chain was recovered during a study of shared clonotypes between healthy human individuals. Naivety among CD8 cells was defined by CD45RO negativity and positive CCR7 selection, thereby excluding terminally differentiated effector memory CD45RA+ cells. Only in-frame clones appear in the TCRdb table, and some are missing; sequencing was by immunoSEQ multiplex PCR. The sample has about 2,100,000 clones, around 93% seen once. As for this clone: Its cognate antigen is unknown.

Study-level findings and limits: Apart from blood, nothing was sampled; tissue repertoires likely differ. In several donors, around 5% of naive CD4 clonotypes appeared in common. Some clonotypes were shared by all four sorted-subset donors, while others were not shared. The non-shared ones had lower generation probabilities than the shared ones.

This receptor was obtained from a man aged 18 to 30 in good health. Some clones in this sample may be carry-over from other donors' samples. The sample was naive CD8+ T cells from PBMCs.

This CDR3 reads CSVERGEGYEQYF. The CDR3 DNA reads TGCAGCGTTGAACGTGGTGAGGGCTACGAGCAGTACTTC. This chain uses TRBV29-1 with TRBJ2-7; weak D call: TRBD2 (5 bases). CDR1 and CDR2 (germline): SQVTM, ANQGSEA. The CDR3 sequence is 13 residues long. Trimming left V 2 bases short and J 3 bases short, with 11 bases between.